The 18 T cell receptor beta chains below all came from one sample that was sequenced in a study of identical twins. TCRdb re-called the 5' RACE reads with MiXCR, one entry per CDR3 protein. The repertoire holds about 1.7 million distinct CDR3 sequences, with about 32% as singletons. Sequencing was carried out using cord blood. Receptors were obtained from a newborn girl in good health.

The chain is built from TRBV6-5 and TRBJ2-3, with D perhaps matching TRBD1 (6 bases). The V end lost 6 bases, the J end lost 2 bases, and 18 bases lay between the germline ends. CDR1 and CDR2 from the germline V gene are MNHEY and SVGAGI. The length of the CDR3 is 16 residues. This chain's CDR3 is CASSLEQGPHTDTQYF. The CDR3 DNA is TGTGCCAGCAGCCTAGAACAGGGTCCCCACACAGATACGCAGTATTTT.

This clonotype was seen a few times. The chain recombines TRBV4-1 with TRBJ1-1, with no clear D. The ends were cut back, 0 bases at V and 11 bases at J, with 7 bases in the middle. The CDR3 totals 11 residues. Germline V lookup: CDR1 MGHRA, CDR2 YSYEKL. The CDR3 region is CASSQEGRAFF. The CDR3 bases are TGCGCCAGCAGCCAAGAGGGCAGGGCTTTCTTT.

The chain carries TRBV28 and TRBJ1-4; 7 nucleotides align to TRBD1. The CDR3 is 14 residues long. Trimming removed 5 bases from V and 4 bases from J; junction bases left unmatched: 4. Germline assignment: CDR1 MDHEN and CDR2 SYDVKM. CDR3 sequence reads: CASSDGQVNEKLFF. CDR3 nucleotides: TGTGCCAGCAGTGATGGACAGGTTAATGAAAAACTGTTTTTT.

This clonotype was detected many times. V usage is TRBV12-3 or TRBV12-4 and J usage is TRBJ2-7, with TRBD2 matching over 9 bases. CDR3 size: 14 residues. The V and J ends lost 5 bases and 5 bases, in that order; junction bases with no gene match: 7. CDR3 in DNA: TGTGCCAGCAGTCATAGCGGGGGAAGGAACGAGCAGTACTTC. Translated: CASSHSGGRNEQYF.

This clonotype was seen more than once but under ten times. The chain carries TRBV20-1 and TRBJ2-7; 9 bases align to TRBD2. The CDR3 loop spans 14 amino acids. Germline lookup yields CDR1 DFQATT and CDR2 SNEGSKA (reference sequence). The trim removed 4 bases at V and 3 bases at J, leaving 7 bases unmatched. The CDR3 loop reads CSATGSGRLYEQYF. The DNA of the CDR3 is TGCAGTGCTACTGGTAGCGGGAGACTCTACGAGCAGTACTTC.

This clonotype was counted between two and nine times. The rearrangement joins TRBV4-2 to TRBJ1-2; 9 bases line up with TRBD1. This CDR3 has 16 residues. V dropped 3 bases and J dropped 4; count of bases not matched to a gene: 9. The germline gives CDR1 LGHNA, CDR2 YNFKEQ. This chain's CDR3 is CASSQARGTGFYGYTF. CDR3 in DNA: TGTGCCAGCAGCCAGGCCCGGGGGACAGGGTTCTATGGCTACACCTTC.

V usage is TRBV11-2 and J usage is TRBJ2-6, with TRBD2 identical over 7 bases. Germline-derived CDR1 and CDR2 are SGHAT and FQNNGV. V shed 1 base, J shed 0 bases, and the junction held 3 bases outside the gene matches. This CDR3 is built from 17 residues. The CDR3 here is CASSLVAGVSGANVLTF. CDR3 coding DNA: TGTGCCAGCAGCTTAGTGGCGGGGGTCTCTGGGGCCAACGTCCTGACTTTC.

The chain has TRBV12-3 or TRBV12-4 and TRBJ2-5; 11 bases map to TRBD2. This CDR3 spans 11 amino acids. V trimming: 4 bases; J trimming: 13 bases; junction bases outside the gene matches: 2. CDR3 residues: CASSSSGGTYF. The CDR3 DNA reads TGTGCCAGCAGTTCTAGCGGGGGGACGTACTTC.

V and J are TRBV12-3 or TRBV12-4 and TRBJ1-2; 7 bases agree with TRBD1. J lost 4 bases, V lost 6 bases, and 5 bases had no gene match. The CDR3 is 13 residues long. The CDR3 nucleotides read TGTGCCAGCAGGGGACAGAGTCTCTATGGCTACACCTTC. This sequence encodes CASRGQSLYGYTF.

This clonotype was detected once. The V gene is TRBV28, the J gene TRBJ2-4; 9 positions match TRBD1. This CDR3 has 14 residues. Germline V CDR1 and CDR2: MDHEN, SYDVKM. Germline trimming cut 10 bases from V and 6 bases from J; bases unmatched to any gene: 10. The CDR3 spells CANGNRGRTNIQYF. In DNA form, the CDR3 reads TGTGCCAACGGTAACAGGGGGCGCACAAACATTCAGTACTTC.

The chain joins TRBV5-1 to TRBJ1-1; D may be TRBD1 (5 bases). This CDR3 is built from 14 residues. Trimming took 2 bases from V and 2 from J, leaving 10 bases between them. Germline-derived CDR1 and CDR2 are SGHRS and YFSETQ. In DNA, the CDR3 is TGCGCCAGCAGCTTTAGTGACAGTAACACTGAAGCTTTCTTT. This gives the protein CASSFSDSNTEAFF.

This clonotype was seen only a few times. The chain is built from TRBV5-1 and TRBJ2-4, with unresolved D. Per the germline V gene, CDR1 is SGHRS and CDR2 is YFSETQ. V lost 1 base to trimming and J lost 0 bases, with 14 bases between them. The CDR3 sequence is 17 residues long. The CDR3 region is CASSLKFGVSAKNIQYF. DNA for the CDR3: TGCGCCAGCAGCTTGAAGTTCGGCGTGTCAGCCAAAAACATTCAGTACTTC. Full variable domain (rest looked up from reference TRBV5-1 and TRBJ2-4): KAGVTQTPRYLIKTRGQQVTLSCSPISGHRSVSWYQQTPGQGLQFLFEYFSETQRNKGNFPGRFSGRQFSNSRSEMNVSTLELGDSALYLCASSLKFGVSAKNIQYFGAGTRLSVL.

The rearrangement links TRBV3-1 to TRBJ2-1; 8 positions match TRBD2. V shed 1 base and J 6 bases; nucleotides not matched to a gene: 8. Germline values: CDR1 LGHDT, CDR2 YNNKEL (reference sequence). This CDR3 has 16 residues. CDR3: CASSQGVAGPINEQFF. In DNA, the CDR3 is TGTGCCAGCAGCCAAGGGGTAGCGGGGCCCATCAATGAGCAGTTCTTC.

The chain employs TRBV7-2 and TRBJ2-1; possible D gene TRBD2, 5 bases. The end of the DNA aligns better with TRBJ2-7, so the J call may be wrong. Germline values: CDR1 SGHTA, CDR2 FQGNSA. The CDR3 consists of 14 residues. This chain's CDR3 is CASSFKRSYNEQYF. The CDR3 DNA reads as TGTGCCAGCAGCTTTAAGCGGTCCTACAATGAGCAGTACTTC.

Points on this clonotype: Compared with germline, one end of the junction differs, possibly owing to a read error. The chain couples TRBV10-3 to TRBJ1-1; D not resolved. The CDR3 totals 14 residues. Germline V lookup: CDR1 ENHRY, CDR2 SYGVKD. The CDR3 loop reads CAVSESWENPEAFF. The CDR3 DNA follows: TGTGCCGTCAGTGAGTCGTGGGAGAACCCTGAAGCTTTCTTT.

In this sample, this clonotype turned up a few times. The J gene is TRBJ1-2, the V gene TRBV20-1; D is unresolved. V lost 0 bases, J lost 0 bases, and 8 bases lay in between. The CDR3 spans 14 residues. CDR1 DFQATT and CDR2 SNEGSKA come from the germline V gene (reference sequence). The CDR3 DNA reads TGCAGTGCTAGAGATTTGAGGTCTAACTATGGCTACACCTTC. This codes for CSARDLRSNYGYTF.

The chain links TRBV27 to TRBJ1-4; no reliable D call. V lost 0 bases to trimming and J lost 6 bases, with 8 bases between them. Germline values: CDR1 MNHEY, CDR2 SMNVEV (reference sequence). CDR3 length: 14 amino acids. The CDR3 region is CASSLSRGDEKLFF. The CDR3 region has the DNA TGTGCCAGCAGTTTATCACGCGGGGATGAAAAACTGTTTTTT.

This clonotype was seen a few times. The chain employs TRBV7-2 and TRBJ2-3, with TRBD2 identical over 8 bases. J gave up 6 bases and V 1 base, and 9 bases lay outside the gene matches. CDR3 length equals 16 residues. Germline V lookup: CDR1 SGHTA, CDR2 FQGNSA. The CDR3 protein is CASSLELADRGDTQYF. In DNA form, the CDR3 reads TGTGCCAGCAGCTTAGAACTAGCGGACCGGGGGGATACGCAGTATTTT.